This T cell receptor beta chain was profiled in a study of T cells after yellow fever vaccination. Study-wide context: The authors prepared low-cell-number fractions using SMART-Seq v4 Ultra Low Input. Study-wide points: FACS-sorted repertoires could harbor abundant contaminating bulk-population clonotypes. When the response was secondary, it was weaker but reached its peak faster, day 5 versus 15.

A universal primer site and UMIs were added as TCR cDNA was made by 5'RACE template switching. Via MiXCR, TCRdb re-called the 5' RACE reads, giving one row per CDR3 protein. The sample has fewer than 400,000 distinct CDR3 sequences, about 10% seen once. Of note for this clonotype: What it recognizes is unknown.

This CDR3 has 12 residues. Germline-derived CDR1 and CDR2 are LNHDA and SQIVND (reference sequence). Trimming removed 2 bases at V and 3 bases at J, with 4 bases between. This chain uses TRBV19 with TRBJ2-5; no definite D call. The source material was CD4+ T cells sorted from PBMCs, sampled 45 days after the yellow fever booster vaccination. The origin of this receptor is a man aged 18-30 years who received the YFV17D yellow fever vaccine. CDR3 sequence reads: CASSIREETQYF. DNA of the CDR3: TGTGCCAGTAGTATACGGGAAGAGACCCAGTACTTC.